The rows below give T cell receptor beta chains drawn from one sample of a study. TCRdb processed the RT-PCR reads anew with MiXCR; each CDR3 protein has one entry. The table has about 680,000 distinct CDR3 sequences, approximately 14% seen once. Sequenced input: memory CD4+ T cells from blood. These TCRs come from a female donor in good health, serving as a healthy control. Each CDR3 is given with its conserved first and last residue. D genes are given only for firm matches. Only some rows state a clone size, as once, few, many or a class for expanded clones.

J gene	clone size	D gene	V gene	CDR3 protein	CDR3 DNA
TRBJ1-2	few	-	TRBV3-1	CASSLGDRQFYSYTF	TGTGCCAGCAGCCTCGGGGATCGGCAGTTCTACTCCTACACCTTC
TRBJ2-1	few	TRBD2	TRBV7-9	CASSFLSGTHNEQFF	TGTGCCAGCAGCTTCCTTAGCGGGACTCACAATGAGCAGTTCTTC
TRBJ2-7	many	-	TRBV5-1	CASSLGGQPEQYF	TGCGCCAGCAGCTTGGGGGGACAACCCGAGCAGTACTTC
TRBJ1-1	-	-	TRBV12-3/TRBV12-4	CASSFRRRNTEAFF	TGTGCCAGCAGTTTTAGGCGTCGAAACACTGAAGCTTTCTTT
TRBJ2-7	-	-	TRBV7-2	CASSLIGRLGPEQYF	TGTGCCAGCAGCTTAATTGGTAGGCTGGGTCCCGAGCAGTACTTC
TRBJ2-7	few	-	TRBV5-6	CASTRMGEQYF	TGTGCCAGCACCCGAATGGGCGAGCAGTACTTC
TRBJ2-5	few	TRBD2	TRBV20-1	CSAPNKLAGGETQYF	TGCAGTGCTCCCAACAAGCTAGCGGGAGGAGAGACCCAGTACTTC
TRBJ2-7	-	-	TRBV5-6	CASSFGVGYEQYF	TGTGCCAGCAGCTTTGGGGTAGGCTACGAGCAGTACTTC
TRBJ1-2	few	TRBD1	TRBV6-5	CASSPGQGLRYTF	TGTGCCAGCAGTCCGGGACAGGGACTCAGATACACCTTC
TRBJ2-7	-	TRBD2	TRBV5-1	CASSLDASGRFEQYF	TGCGCCAGCAGCTTGGACGCTAGCGGGAGGTTCGAGCAGTACTTC
TRBJ1-1	few	-	TRBV7-8	CASSLGQLINTEAFF	TGTGCCAGCAGCTTAGGACAGCTCATTAACACTGAAGCTTTCTTT
TRBJ2-5	many	TRBD2	TRBV6-2/TRBV6-3	CASSYPIPGLAAQETQYF	TGTGCCAGCAGTTACCCAATTCCGGGACTAGCGGCACAAGAGACCCAGTACTTC
TRBJ2-7	-	TRBD2	TRBV7-9	CASSLSGGRAVGEQYF	TGTGCCAGCAGCTTAAGCGGTGGGAGGGCCGTAGGCGAGCAGTACTTC
TRBJ1-2	many	-	TRBV4-3	CASSPSRGVYGYTF	TGCGCCAGCAGCCCCTCCCGAGGGGTCTATGGCTACACCTTC
TRBJ2-2	-	TRBD1	TRBV12-3/TRBV12-4	CASGGQGAIGELFF	TGTGCCAGTGGGGGACAGGGGGCCATCGGGGAGCTGTTTTTT
TRBJ2-5	many	-	TRBV7-6	CASSLSGGGPVKTQYF	TGTGCCAGCAGTCTGTCAGGGGGGGGGCCGGTAAAGACCCAGTACTTC
TRBJ2-7	few	TRBD2	TRBV27	CASSPPGASGLRYF	TGTGCCAGCAGTCCCCCTGGGGCTAGCGGGCTTAGGTACTTC
TRBJ1-1	few	-	TRBV7-2	CASSLAYVGITEAFF	TGTGCCAGCAGCTTAGCGTATGTAGGGATCACTGAAGCTTTCTTT
TRBJ2-5	-	TRBD2	TRBV20-1	CSASPLAGGPGETQYF	TGCAGTGCCTCTCCCCTAGCGGGGGGGCCGGGGGAGACCCAGTACTTC
TRBJ1-6	-	-	TRBV5-1	CASRWASSYNSPLHF	TGCGCCAGCAGATGGGCTTCCTCCTATAATTCACCCCTCCACTTT
TRBJ2-5	-	-	TRBV7-2	CASSLYGAGPQETQYF	TGTGCCAGCAGCTTATACGGGGCAGGACCACAAGAGACCCAGTACTTC
TRBJ2-6	few	-	TRBV7-2	CASSFPSGALANVLTF	TGTGCCAGCAGCTTCCCCTCAGGGGCTCTCGCCAACGTCCTGACTTTC
TRBJ2-1	few	TRBD2	TRBV5-1	CASSYLAGGPNEQFF	TGCGCCAGCAGCTATTTGGCGGGAGGGCCCAATGAGCAGTTCTTC
TRBJ2-1	many	TRBD2	TRBV14	CASSLLASGAPNEQFF	TGTGCCAGCAGCCTCCTGGCCAGCGGGGCACCCAATGAGCAGTTCTTC
TRBJ2-1	many	-	TRBV29-1	CSVHPEDTYNEQFF	TGCAGCGTCCACCCGGAGGACACCTACAATGAGCAGTTCTTC
TRBJ2-1	-	TRBD2	TRBV20-1	CSAPPLAGVLHNEQFF	TGCAGTGCTCCCCCTTTAGCGGGAGTTCTCCACAATGAGCAGTTCTTC
TRBJ1-1	-	-	TRBV12-3/TRBV12-4	CASSSNHVTEAFF	TGTGCCAGCAGTTCCAACCACGTGACTGAAGCTTTCTTT
TRBJ1-2	-	-	TRBV3-1	CASSHGTLNYGYTF	TGTGCCAGCAGCCACGGGACATTGAACTATGGCTACACCTTC
TRBJ2-5	many	-	TRBV12-3/TRBV12-4	CASSLRGSETQYF	TGTGCCAGCAGTTTAAGGGGATCGGAGACCCAGTACTTC
TRBJ1-3	-	-	TRBV12-3/TRBV12-4	CASSFGRTGGNTIYF	TGTGCCAGCAGTTTCGGCCGGACGGGTGGAAACACCATATATTTT
TRBJ2-2	many	-	TRBV24-1	CATSEGGAGTGELFF	TGTGCCACCAGTGAAGGGGGGGCAGGCACCGGGGAGCTGTTTTTT
TRBJ2-7	-	-	TRBV10-3	CAISDPARSSYEQYF	TGTGCCATCAGTGACCCAGCCAGGAGCTCCTACGAGCAGTACTTC
TRBJ2-5	many	-	TRBV29-1	CSVLGRTSGETQYF	TGCAGCGTCCTCGGTCGCACTTCGGGAGAGACCCAGTACTTC
TRBJ2-7	-	-	TRBV2	CASSEGTAYYEQYF	TGTGCCAGCAGTGAAGGGACCGCGTACTACGAGCAGTACTTC
TRBJ2-1	-	TRBD2	TRBV12-3/TRBV12-4	CASSREAYSYNEQFF	TGTGCCAGCAGCCGGGAGGCATACTCCTACAATGAGCAGTTCTTC
TRBJ2-2	many	-	TRBV5-1	CASSLVGTGELFF	TGCGCCAGCAGCTTGGTCGGGACCGGGGAGCTGTTTTTT
TRBJ2-2	many	-	TRBV19	CASSIKANTGELFF	TGTGCCAGTAGTATAAAGGCGAACACCGGGGAGCTGTTTTTT
TRBJ1-1	-	-	TRBV4-2	CASSPIGQRNTEAFF	TGTGCCAGCAGCCCGATCGGGCAGCGGAACACTGAAGCTTTCTTT
TRBJ1-1	-	-	TRBV12-3/TRBV12-4	CASIRQLNTEAFF	TGTGCCAGCATTCGACAGTTGAACACTGAAGCTTTCTTT
TRBJ1-4	-	TRBD1	TRBV6-5	CASRFNRGGNEKLFF	TGTGCCAGCAGATTTAACAGGGGAGGTAATGAAAAACTGTTTTTT
TRBJ2-7	-	-	TRBV9	CASSVGVSQGHEQYF	TGTGCCAGCAGCGTAGGGGTATCCCAGGGGCACGAGCAGTACTTC
TRBJ2-3	many	TRBD2	TRBV14	CASSQRDYPPGEQYF	TGTGCCAGCAGCCAGAGGGACTACCCGCCGGGGGAGCAGTATTTT
TRBJ1-1	many	-	TRBV29-1	CSVETGTEAFF	TGCAGCGTTGAGACCGGCACTGAAGCTTTCTTT
TRBJ2-1	many	-	TRBV29-1	CSDRQSTNYNEQFF	TGCAGCGATCGACAGTCCACCAACTACAATGAGCAGTTCTTC
TRBJ1-1	many	-	TRBV25-1	CASSEIGNWRAFF	TGTGCCAGCAGTGAGATCGGGAATTGGAGGGCTTTCTTT
TRBJ1-5	-	TRBD1	TRBV30	CAWNQGGIQPQHF	TGTGCCTGGAATCAGGGGGGAATTCAGCCCCAGCATTTT
TRBJ2-1	few	-	TRBV27	CASSLFGGLQFF	TGTGCCAGCAGTTTATTCGGGGGGCTGCAGTTCTTC
TRBJ1-2	-	-	TRBV12-3/TRBV12-4	CASTARRFNYGYTF	TGTGCCAGCACCGCTCGGCGTTTTAACTATGGCTACACCTTC
TRBJ2-1	-	-	TRBV5-1	CASSLAPDYNNEQFF	TGCGCCAGCAGCTTGGCCCCGGACTATAACAATGAGCAGTTCTTC
TRBJ2-2	-	-	TRBV6-1	CASSDPQAGNTGELFF	TGTGCCAGCAGTGACCCCCAGGCGGGGAACACCGGGGAGCTGTTTTTT
TRBJ2-1	-	-	TRBV12-3/TRBV12-4	CASSLPLGEQFF	TGTGCCAGCAGTTTACCCCTTGGGGAGCAGTTCTTC